This record looks at one T cell receptor beta chain sequence and its context. Antigen: not known. The table came from immunoSEQ multiplex PCR; TCRdb's copy has only in-frame clones and leaves some out. The sample holds roughly 130,000 clones; roughly 90% are singletons and the top ten take about 3.2%. The sample is drawn from a study of T cell responses to AZD1222 COVID-19 vaccine. Trimming cost V 0 bases and J 2 bases, with 11 bases left between them. From germline, CDR1 is SGHRS and CDR2 YFSETQ. This CDR3 region has 15 residues. Study-level findings and limits: Most donors were white British and more were female, and clonal diversity was possibly underestimated. Regions left unmutated in variants are reportedly the target of nearly half of spike-specific TCRs. Dominant CD4 TCR responses targeted spike regions 160-218 and 743-854.

Sequenced material: peripheral blood, taken on day 0 of AZD1222 vaccination. V and J are TRBV5-1 and TRBJ1-2; D ambiguous. The sequence was collected from an adult in good health. CDR3 sequence: CASSLDLAANYGYTF. The CDR3, as DNA: TGCGCCAGCAGCTTGGATTTGGCGGCAAACTATGGCTACACCTTC.